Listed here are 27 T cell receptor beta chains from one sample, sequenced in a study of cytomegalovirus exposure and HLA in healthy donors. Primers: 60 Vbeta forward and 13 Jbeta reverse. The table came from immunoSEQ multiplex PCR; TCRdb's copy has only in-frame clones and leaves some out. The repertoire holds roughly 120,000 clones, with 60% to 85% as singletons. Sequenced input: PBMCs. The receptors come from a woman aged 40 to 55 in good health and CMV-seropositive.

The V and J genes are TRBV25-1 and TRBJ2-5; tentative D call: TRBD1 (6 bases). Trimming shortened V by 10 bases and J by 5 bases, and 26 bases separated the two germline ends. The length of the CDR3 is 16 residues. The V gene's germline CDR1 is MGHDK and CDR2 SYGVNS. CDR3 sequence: CATYLQGSRTRETQYF. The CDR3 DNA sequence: TGTGCCACCTACTTACAGGGATCCCGCACTCGCGAGACCCAGTACTTC.

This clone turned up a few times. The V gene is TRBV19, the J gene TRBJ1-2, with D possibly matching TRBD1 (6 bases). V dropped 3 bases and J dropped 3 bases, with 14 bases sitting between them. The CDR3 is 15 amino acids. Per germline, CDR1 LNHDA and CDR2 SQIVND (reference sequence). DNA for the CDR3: TGTGCCAGTAGTATTGAAGAGGGGGTTTACTATGGCTACACCTTC. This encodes CASSIEEGVYYGYTF.

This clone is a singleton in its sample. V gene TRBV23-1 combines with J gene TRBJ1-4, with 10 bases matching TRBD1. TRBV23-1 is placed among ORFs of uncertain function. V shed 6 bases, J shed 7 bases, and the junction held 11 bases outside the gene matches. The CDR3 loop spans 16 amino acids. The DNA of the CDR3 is TGCGCCAGCAGCTCCGGGACAGGGGCGTTTAGTGAAAAACTGTTTTTT. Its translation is CASSSGTGAFSEKLFF.

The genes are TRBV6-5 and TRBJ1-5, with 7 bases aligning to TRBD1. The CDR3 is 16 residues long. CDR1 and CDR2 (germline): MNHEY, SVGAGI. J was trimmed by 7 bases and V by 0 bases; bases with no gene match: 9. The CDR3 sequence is CASSYSMGQPGQPQHF. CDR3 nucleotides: TGTGCCAGCAGTTACTCCATGGGACAGCCGGGGCAGCCCCAGCATTTT.

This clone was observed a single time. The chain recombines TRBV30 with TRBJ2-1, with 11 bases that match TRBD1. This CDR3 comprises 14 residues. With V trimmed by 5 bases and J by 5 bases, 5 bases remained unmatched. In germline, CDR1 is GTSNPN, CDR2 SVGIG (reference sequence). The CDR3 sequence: CAWGTGGTHNEQFF. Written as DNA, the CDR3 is TGTGCCTGGGGGACAGGGGGAACACACAATGAGCAGTTCTTC.

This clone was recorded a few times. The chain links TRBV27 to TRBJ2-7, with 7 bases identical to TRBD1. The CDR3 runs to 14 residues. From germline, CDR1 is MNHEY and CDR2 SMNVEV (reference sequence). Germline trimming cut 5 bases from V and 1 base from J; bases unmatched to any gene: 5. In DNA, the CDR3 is TGTGCCAGCAGTCCCTCGACAGGGTCCTACGAGCAGTACTTC. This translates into CASSPSTGSYEQYF.

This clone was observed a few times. CDR3 loop: CASRRTGENQETQYF. The CDR3 DNA follows: TGTGCCAGCAGAAGGACCGGGGAGAACCAAGAGACCCAGTACTTC. The chain has TRBV7-6 and TRBJ2-5, with D possibly matching TRBD2 (5 bases). Per germline, CDR1 SGHVS and CDR2 FNYEAQ. V was shortened by 6 bases and J by 0 bases, with 14 bases between the two germline ends. This CDR3 is 15 amino acids long.

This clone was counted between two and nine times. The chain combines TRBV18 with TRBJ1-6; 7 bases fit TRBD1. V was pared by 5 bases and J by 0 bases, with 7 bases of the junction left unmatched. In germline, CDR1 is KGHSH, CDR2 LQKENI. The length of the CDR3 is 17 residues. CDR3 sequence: CASSEGQRSSYNSPLHF. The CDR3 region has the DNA TGTGCCAGCTCAGAGGGACAGCGGAGCTCCTATAATTCACCCCTCCACTTT. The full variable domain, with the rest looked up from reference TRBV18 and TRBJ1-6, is NAGVMQNPRHLVRRRGQEARLRCSPMKGHSHVYWYRQLPEEGLKFMVYLQKENIIDESGMPKERFSAEFPKEGPSILRIQQVVRGDSAAYFCASSEGQRSSYNSPLHFGNGTRLTVT.

CDR3 coding DNA: TGTGCCAGCAGCCCAGCGGACAGCCTTCAAGAGACCCAGTACTTC. This sequence encodes CASSPADSLQETQYF. V gene TRBV7-9 combines with J gene TRBJ2-5; a weak D match, TRBD1 (6 bases). V was clipped by 5 bases and J by 2 bases, with 15 bases between them. Germline V gene sequence: CDR1 SEHNR, CDR2 FQNEAQ (reference sequence). This CDR3 has 15 residues. Filled out from reference TRBV7-9 and TRBJ2-5, the complete variable domain reads DTGVSQNPRHKITKRGQNVTFRCDPISEHNRLYWYRQTLGQGPEFLTYFQNEAQLEKSRLLSDRFSAERPKGSFSTLEIQRTEQGDSAMYLCASSPADSLQETQYFGPGTRLLVL.

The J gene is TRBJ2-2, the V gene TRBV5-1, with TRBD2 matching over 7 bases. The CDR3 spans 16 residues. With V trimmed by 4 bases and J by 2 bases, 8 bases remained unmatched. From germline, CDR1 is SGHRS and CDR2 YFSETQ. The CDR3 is CASSLTAGDNTGELFF. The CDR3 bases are TGCGCCAGCAGCCTCACTGCGGGGGACAACACCGGGGAGCTGTTTTTT.

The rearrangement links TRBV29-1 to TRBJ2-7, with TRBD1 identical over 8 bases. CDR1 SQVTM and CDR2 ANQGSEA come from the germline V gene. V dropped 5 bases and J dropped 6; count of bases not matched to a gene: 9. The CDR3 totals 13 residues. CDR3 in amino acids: CSVQGAGSREQYF. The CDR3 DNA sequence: TGCAGCGTTCAGGGGGCAGGGTCCCGCGAGCAGTACTTC.

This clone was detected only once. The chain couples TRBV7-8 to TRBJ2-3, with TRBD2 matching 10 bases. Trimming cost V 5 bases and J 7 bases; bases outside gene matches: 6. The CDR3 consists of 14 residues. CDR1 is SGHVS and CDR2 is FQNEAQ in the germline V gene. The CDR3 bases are TGTGCCAGCAGCCCGGGGACTAGCGCTTATACGCAGTATTTT. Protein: CASSPGTSAYTQYF. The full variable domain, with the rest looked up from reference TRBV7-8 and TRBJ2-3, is GAGVSQSPRYKVAKRGQDVALRCDPISGHVSLFWYQQALGQGPEFLTYFQNEAQLDKSGLPSDRFFAERPEGSVSTLKIQRTQQEDSAVYLCASSPGTSAYTQYFGPGTRLTVL.

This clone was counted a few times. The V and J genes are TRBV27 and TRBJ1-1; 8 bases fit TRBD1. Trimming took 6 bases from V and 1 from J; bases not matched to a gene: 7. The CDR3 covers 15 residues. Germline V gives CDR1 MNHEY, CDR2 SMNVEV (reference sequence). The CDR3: CASRLQGGWNTEAFF. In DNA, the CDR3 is TGTGCCAGCAGACTACAGGGGGGTTGGAACACTGAAGCTTTCTTT.

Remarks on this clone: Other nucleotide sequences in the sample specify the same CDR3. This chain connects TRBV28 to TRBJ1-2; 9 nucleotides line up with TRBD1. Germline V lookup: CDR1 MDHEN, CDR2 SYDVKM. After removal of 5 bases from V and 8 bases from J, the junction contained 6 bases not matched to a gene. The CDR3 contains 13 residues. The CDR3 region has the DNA TGTGCCAGCAGTCGACAGGGGGGTTACGGCTACACCTTC. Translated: CASSRQGGYGYTF.

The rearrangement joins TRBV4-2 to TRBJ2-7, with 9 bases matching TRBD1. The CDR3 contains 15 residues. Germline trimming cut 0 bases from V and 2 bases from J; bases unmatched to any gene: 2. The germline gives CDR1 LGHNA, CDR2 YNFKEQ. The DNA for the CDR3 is TGTGCCAGCAGCCAAGATTGGACAGGGGCCTACGAGCAGTACTTC. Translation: CASSQDWTGAYEQYF.

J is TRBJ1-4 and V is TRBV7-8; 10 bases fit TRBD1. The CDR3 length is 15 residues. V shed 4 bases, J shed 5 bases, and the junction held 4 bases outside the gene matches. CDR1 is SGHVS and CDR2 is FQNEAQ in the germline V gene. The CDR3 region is CASSWGTGANEKLFF. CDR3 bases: TGTGCCAGCAGCTGGGGGACAGGGGCGAATGAAAAACTGTTTTTT.

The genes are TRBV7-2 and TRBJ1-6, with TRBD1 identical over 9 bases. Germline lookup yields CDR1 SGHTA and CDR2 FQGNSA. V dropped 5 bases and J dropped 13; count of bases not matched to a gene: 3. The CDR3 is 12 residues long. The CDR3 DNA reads TGTGCCAGCAGCACGGACAGGGGCCCCCTCCACTTT. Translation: CASSTDRGPLHF. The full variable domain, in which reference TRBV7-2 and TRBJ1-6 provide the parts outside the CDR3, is GAGVSQSPSNKVTEKGKDVELRCDPISGHTALYWYRQSLGQGLEFLIYFQGNSAPDKSGLPSDRFSAERTGGSVSTLTIQRTQQEDSAVYLCASSTDRGPLHFGNGTRLTVT.

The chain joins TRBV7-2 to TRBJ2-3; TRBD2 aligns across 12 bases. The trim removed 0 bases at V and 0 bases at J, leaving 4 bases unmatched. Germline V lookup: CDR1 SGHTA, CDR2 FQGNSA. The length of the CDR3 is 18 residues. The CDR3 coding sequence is TGTGCCAGCAGCTTAGCGAGGCTAGCGGGAGGGAGCACAGATACGCAGTATTTT. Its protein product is CASSLARLAGGSTDTQYF. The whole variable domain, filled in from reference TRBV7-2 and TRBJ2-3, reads GAGVSQSPSNKVTEKGKDVELRCDPISGHTALYWYRQSLGQGLEFLIYFQGNSAPDKSGLPSDRFSAERTGGSVSTLTIQRTQQEDSAVYLCASSLARLAGGSTDTQYFGPGTRLTVL.

Written as DNA, the CDR3 is TGTGCCGGGAGGGACAGGGGTAGGAATCAGCCCCAGCATTTT. It codes for CAGRDRGRNQPQHF. This chain links TRBV27 with TRBJ1-5; 10 bases align to TRBD1. The CDR3 spans 14 residues. J lost 4 bases, V lost 11 bases, and 8 bases had no gene match. CDR1 and CDR2 from the germline V gene are MNHEY and SMNVEV (reference sequence).

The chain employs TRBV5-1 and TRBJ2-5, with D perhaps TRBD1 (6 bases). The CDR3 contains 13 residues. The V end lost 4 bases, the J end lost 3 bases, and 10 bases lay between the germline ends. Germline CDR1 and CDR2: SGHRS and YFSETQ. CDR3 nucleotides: TGCGCCAGCAGCAGGGACAACAAAGAGACCCAGTACTTC. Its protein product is CASSRDNKETQYF.

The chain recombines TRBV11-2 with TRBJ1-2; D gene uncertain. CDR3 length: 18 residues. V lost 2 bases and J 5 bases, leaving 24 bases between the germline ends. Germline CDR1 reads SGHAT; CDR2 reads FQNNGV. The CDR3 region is CASSLPRTNEDISYGYTF. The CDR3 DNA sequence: TGTGCCAGCAGCTTACCTAGAACTAACGAAGATATCTCATATGGCTACACCTTC.

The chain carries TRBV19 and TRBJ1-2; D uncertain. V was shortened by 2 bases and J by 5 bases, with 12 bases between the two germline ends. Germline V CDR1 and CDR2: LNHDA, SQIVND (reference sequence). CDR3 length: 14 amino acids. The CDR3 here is CASSIKAGEYGYTF. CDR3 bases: TGTGCCAGTAGTATAAAGGCAGGCGAATATGGCTACACCTTC. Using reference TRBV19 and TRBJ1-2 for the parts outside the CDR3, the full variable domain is DGGITQSPKYLFRKEGQNVTLSCEQNLNHDAMYWYRQDPGQGLRLIYYSQIVNDFQKGDIAEGYSVSREKKESFPLTVTSAQKNPTAFYLCASSIKAGEYGYTFGSGTRLTVV.

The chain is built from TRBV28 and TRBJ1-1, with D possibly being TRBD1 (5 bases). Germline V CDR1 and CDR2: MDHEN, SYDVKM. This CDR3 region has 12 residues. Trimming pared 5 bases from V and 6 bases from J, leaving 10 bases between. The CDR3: CASSGWGAEAFF. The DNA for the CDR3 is TGTGCCAGCAGTGGGTGGGGCGCTGAAGCTTTCTTT.

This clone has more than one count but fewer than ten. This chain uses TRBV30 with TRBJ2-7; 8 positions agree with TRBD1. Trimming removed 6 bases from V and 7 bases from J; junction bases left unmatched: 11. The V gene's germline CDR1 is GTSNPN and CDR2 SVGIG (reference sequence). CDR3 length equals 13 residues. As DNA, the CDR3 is TGTGCCTGCGGGGACAGGCCATCCGGTGAGCAGTACTTC. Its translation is CACGDRPSGEQYF.

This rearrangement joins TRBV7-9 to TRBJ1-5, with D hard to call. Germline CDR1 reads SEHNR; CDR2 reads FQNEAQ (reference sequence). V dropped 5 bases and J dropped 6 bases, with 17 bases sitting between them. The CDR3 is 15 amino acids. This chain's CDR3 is CASSLAEGSAQPQHF. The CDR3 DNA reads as TGTGCCAGCAGCCTCGCCGAGGGATCGGCTCAGCCCCAGCATTTT.

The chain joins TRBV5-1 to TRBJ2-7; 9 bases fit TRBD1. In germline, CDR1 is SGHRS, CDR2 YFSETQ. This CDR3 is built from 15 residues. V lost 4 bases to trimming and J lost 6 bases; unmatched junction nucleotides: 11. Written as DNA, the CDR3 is TGCGCCAGCAGCGCACCGGGACAGGGAAGAAGCGAGCAGTACTTC. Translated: CASSAPGQGRSEQYF.

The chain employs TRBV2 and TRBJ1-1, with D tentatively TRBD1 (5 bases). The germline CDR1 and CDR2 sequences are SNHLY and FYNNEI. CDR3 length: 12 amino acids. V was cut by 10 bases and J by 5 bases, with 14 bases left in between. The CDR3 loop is CATFRGGTEAFF. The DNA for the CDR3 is TGTGCCACCTTCCGGGGGGGAACTGAAGCTTTCTTT.